These 12 T cell receptor beta chains came from one sample sequenced in a study of response to subunit inactivated influenza vaccine (dated by TCRdb to 2017 to 2018). Library generation was performed with RT-PCR. These reads were obtained on an Illumina HiSeq 2500. TCRdb reanalyzed the raw reads on its own, using fastp at Q25 for trimming and MiXCR for clone calling, and kept in-frame beta chains. A single entry per CDR3 protein holds the most common genes and DNA from its merged rows. This sample has roughly 160,000 distinct CDR3 sequences in its table, and roughly 10% of those were observed once. The biggest ten clones account for under 15% of the sample. The time point label, as the study defines it: 45 to 55 days after influenza vaccine administration. Here the sequenced sample was non-naive T cells sorted from PBMCs, taken 45 days after vaccination. Interpreted using the paper, the cell subset or site label stands for: memory T cell fraction. Receptors originate from a man in his fifties or sixties who received an inactivated influenza vaccine. Donor details come from another sample of the same person, matched by shared clones.

V usage is TRBV19 and J usage is TRBJ2-1; 7 bases map to TRBD2. J was trimmed by 4 bases and V by 5 bases; bases with no gene match: 8. Germline-derived CDR1 and CDR2 are LNHDA and SQIVND (reference sequence). The CDR3 is 15 amino acids. The CDR3 is CASSPGTKLYNEQFF. The CDR3 DNA sequence: TGTGCCAGTAGTCCCGGGACTAAGCTTTACAATGAGCAGTTCTTC.

J is TRBJ2-1 and V is TRBV24-1; 12 nucleotides line up with TRBD2. CDR1 and CDR2 (germline): KGHDR, SFDVKD. CDR3 length: 16 amino acids. V lost 7 bases and J lost 4; bases outside the gene matches: 7. In DNA form, the CDR3 reads TGTGCCACCAGCGGGACTAGCGGGCTGACTTACAATGAGCAGTTCTTC. Its translation is CATSGTSGLTYNEQFF.

A few counts support this clonotype. V usage is TRBV11-1 and J usage is TRBJ2-7; 12 bases map to TRBD1. The germline gives CDR1 SGHAT, CDR2 FQDESV (reference sequence). This CDR3 contains 19 residues. V lost 5 bases and J lost 3; bases outside the gene matches: 17. CDR3 sequence: CASSTPGQGAAGALYEQYF. In DNA form, the CDR3 reads TGTGCCAGCAGCACTCCGGGACAGGGGGCAGCGGGAGCGCTCTACGAGCAGTACTTC.

There are a few counts of this clonotype. The gene calls are TRBV6-5 and TRBJ2-3, with D possibly being TRBD1 or TRBD2 (5 bases each). Germline assignment: CDR1 MNHEY and CDR2 SVGAGI. The CDR3 is 15 residues long. V was shortened by 0 bases and J by 3 bases, with 10 bases between the two germline ends. In DNA, the CDR3 is TGTGCCAGCAGTTACTCCAGGGAGAGAACAGATACGCAGTATTTT. Translating it yields CASSYSRERTDTQYF.

The table lists this clonotype with a few counts. The chain uses TRBV28 and TRBJ2-7, with a tentative D call TRBD2 (6 bases). The CDR3 extends over 15 amino acids. V was cut by 6 bases and J by 0 bases, with 15 bases left in between. CDR1 is MDHEN, CDR2 SYDVKM, per germline. In DNA form, the CDR3 reads TGTGCCAGCAGCGCCGGAGGGCGGAGCTCCTACGAGCAGTACTTC. Translating it yields CASSAGGRSSYEQYF.

The chain couples TRBV28 to TRBJ1-1; D is undetermined. The CDR3 has 11 residues. The germline V gene encodes CDR1 MDHEN and CDR2 SYDVKM. Trimming took 8 bases from V and 9 from J, leaving 13 bases between them. Written as DNA, the CDR3 is TGTGCCAGCCTCCTGGAGGGAAAAGCTTTCTTT. The encoded protein is CASLLEGKAFF.

This sequence joins TRBV2 and TRBJ2-3; 10 bases agree with TRBD1. Germline values: CDR1 SNHLY, CDR2 FYNNEI. Trimming cost V 6 bases and J 3 bases; bases outside gene matches: 12. This CDR3 is 17 amino acids long. CDR3 sequence reads: CASRDRLRDRGTDTQYF. The CDR3 DNA sequence: TGTGCCAGCAGAGACCGCCTCCGGGACAGGGGTACAGATACGCAGTATTTT.

This clonotype has at least ten counts. The chain is built from TRBV4-2 and TRBJ2-1; 9 bases agree with TRBD2. Germline CDR1 reads LGHNA; CDR2 reads YNFKEQ. V shed 2 bases and J 7 bases; nucleotides not matched to a gene: 9. The CDR3 has 16 amino acids. The CDR3 region has the DNA TGTGCCAGCAGCCAAATGCGGGGGGGGCTTGGGAATGAGCAGTTCTTC. It is translated as CASSQMRGGLGNEQFF.

V gene TRBV13 combines with J gene TRBJ2-7; D is possibly TRBD1 or TRBD2 (5 bases each). This CDR3 has 15 residues. The V end was cut by 5 bases, the J end by 6 bases, with 20 bases between. Germline V gives CDR1 PRHDT, CDR2 FYEKMQ (reference sequence). The CDR3 reads CASSPNPGREIEQYF. Written as DNA, the CDR3 is TGTGCCAGCAGCCCAAACCCGGGACGCGAGATCGAGCAGTACTTC.

This rearrangement joins TRBV3-1 to TRBJ2-1; 10 nucleotides match TRBD1. The CDR3 is 18 residues long. Looked up from germline, CDR1 is LGHDT and CDR2 is YNNKEL (reference sequence). The ends lost 11 bases at V and 7 bases at J; junction bases unmatched: 23. The CDR3 loop reads CASTQEFPGTGVVNEQFF. CDR3 sequence (DNA): TGTGCCTCCACCCAAGAATTCCCCGGGACAGGGGTGGTTAATGAGCAGTTCTTC.

There are a few counts of this clonotype. CDR3 region: CATSDFPRGDEKLFF. In DNA form, the CDR3 reads TGTGCCACCAGTGATTTTCCCAGGGGAGATGAAAAACTGTTTTTT. The rearrangement joins TRBV24-1 to TRBJ1-4, with a tentative D call TRBD1 (6 bases). This CDR3 comprises 15 residues. Trimming removed 1 base from V and 6 bases from J, with 11 bases in between. The germline CDR1 and CDR2 sequences are KGHDR and SFDVKD.

V and J are TRBV5-6 and TRBJ2-7; D is uncertain. Trimming pared 0 bases from V and 7 bases from J, leaving 14 bases between. Germline V gene data show CDR1 as SGHDT and CDR2 as YYEEEE. The CDR3 length is 14 residues. The CDR3, as DNA: TGTGCCAGCAGCTTGGTCGGCAATCTACGGGAGCAGTACTTC. This codes for CASSLVGNLREQYF.